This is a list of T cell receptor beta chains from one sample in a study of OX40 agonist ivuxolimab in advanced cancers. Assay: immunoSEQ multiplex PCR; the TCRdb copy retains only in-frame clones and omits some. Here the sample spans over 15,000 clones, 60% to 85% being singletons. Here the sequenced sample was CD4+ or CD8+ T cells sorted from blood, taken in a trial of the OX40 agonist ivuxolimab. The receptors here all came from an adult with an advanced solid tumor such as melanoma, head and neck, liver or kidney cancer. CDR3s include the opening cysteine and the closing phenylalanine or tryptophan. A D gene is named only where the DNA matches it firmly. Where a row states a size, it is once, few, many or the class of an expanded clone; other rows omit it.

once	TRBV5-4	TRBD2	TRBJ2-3	CASRFDAGGTDTQYF	TGTGCCAGCCGATTCGACGCGGGAGGCACAGATACGCAGTATTTT
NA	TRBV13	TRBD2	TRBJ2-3	CASAPKEPSGGAIGTDTQYF	TGTGCCAGCGCCCCGAAGGAGCCGAGCGGGGGGGCGATCGGCACAGATACGCAGTATTTT
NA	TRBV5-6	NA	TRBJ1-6	CASSWTEGPLHF	TGTGCCAGCAGCTGGACAGAGGGCCCCCTCCACTTT
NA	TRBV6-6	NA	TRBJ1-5	CASSHTGPGQPQHF	TGTGCCAGCAGCCATACAGGCCCAGGGCAGCCCCAGCATTTT
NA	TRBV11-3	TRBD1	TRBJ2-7	CASSHRDSNEQYF	TGTGCCAGCAGCCACCGGGACAGCAACGAGCAGTACTTC
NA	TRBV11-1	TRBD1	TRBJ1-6	CASSSRTGAGIRPLHF	TGTGCCAGCAGCTCCCGGACAGGCGCTGGGATTCGGCCCCTCCACTTT
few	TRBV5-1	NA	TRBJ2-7	CASSLASGARVEQYF	TGCGCCAGCAGCTTGGCTTCGGGGGCCCGAGTCGAGCAGTACTTC
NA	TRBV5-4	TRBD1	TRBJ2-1	CASSVPDRGYNEQFF	TGTGCCAGCAGCGTTCCGGACAGGGGGTACAATGAGCAGTTCTTC
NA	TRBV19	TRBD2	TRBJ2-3	CASSIDVGGAGRDTQYF	TGTGCCAGTAGTATAGATGTCGGGGGGGCCGGTCGGGATACGCAGTATTTT
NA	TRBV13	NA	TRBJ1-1	CASSSLGGAGKGAFF	TGTGCCAGCAGCTCCTTGGGGGGGGCAGGAAAGGGAGCTTTCTTT
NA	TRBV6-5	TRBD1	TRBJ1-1	CASSRQGLDTEAFF	TGTGCCAGCAGTCGACAGGGGCTGGACACTGAAGCTTTCTTT
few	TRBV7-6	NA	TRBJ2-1	CASSLDPTSYNEQFF	TGTGCCAGCAGCTTAGACCCAACCTCCTACAATGAGCAGTTCTTC
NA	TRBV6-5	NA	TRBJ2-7	CASSDGGIYEQYF	TGTGCCAGCAGCGATGGGGGTATTTACGAGCAGTACTTC
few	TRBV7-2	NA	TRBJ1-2	CASSLHHGDYYGYTF	TGTGCCAGCAGCTTACATCACGGGGACTACTATGGCTACACCTTC
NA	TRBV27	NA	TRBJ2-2	CASSLLEHRGAVF	TGTGCCAGCAGTTTATTAGAACACCGGGGAGCTGTTTTT
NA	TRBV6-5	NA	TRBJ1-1	CASSYSDMNTEAFF	TGTGCCAGCAGTTACTCGGACATGAACACTGAAGCTTTCTTT
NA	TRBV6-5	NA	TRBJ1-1	CASSKGYTEAFF	TGTGCCAGCAGTAAGGGTTACACTGAAGCTTTCTTT
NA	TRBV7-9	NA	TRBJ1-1	CASSWYEGRNTEAFF	TGTGCCAGCAGCTGGTATGAGGGAAGGAACACTGAAGCTTTCTTT
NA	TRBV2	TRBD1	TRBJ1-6	CAGSYGQGLNSPLHF	TGTGCCGGCAGTTACGGACAGGGGCTTAATTCACCCCTCCACTTT
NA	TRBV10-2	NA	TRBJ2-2	CASSEWGATGELFF	TGCGCCAGCAGTGAGTGGGGGGCCACCGGGGAGCTGTTTTTT
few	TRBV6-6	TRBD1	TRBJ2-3	CASEGGEDTQYF	TGTGCCAGTGAAGGGGGCGAAGATACGCAGTATTTT
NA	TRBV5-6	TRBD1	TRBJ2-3	CASSLGGTESTDTQYF	TGTGCCAGCAGCTTGGGAGGGACAGAGAGCACAGATACGCAGTATTTT
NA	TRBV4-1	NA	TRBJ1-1	CASSLGGGDTEAFF	TGCGCCAGCAGCCTCGGTGGGGGCGACACTGAAGCTTTCTTT
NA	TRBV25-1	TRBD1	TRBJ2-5	CASSEYFGDREETQYF	TGTGCCAGCAGTGAATATTTCGGGGACAGGGAAGAGACCCAGTACTTC
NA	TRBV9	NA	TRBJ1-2	CASSPSSSYGYTF	TGTGCCAGCAGCCCCAGTTCAAGCTATGGCTACACCTTC
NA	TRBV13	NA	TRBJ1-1	CASSLYTEAFF	TGTGCCAGCAGCTTGTACACTGAAGCTTTCTTT